These T cell receptor beta chains were read from a single sample in a study of cytomegalovirus exposure and HLA in healthy donors. TCRdb's copy holds only in-frame clones and misses some; the assay was immunoSEQ multiplex PCR. The table shows some 150,000 clones, with 65% to 75% occurring only once. Source material: PBMCs. These receptors were obtained from a man aged 18 to 35 in good health and CMV-seronegative. Both conserved end residues are trimmed from each CDR3. The order of the fields is V gene, J gene, CDR3 protein.

v_gene: TRBV7-5; j_gene: TRBJ2-3; CDR3aa: VRSSLPGRGGRDITDTQY
v_gene: TRBV7-9; j_gene: TRBJ1-1; CDR3aa: SSSREESF
v_gene: TRBV5-1; j_gene: TRBJ2-1; CDR3aa: ASSLTSGGAGPHNEQF
v_gene: TRBV5-1; j_gene: TRBJ2-6; CDR3aa: ASSRTAGAGANGLT
v_gene: TRBV29-1; j_gene: TRBJ2-7; CDR3aa: SVEDVGRSYEQY
v_gene: TRBV4-1; j_gene: TRBJ2-5; CDR3aa: ASSQDFGTGRETQY
v_gene: TRBV10-2; j_gene: TRBJ2-6; CDR3aa: ASSEGHSGANVLT
v_gene: TRBV18; j_gene: TRBJ1-4; CDR3aa: ASSPRAESEKLF
v_gene: TRBV9; j_gene: TRBJ1-2; CDR3aa: ASSVSGGQTPTGGYT
v_gene: TRBV6-5; j_gene: TRBJ1-4; CDR3aa: ASSYTGPTNEKLF
v_gene: TRBV6-6; j_gene: TRBJ1-4; CDR3aa: ASSRDRGGEKLF
v_gene: TRBV2; j_gene: TRBJ1-5; CDR3aa: ASTLDGHNQPQH
v_gene: TRBV6-6; j_gene: TRBJ1-5; CDR3aa: ASSATSFNQPQH
v_gene: TRBV28; j_gene: TRBJ2-1; CDR3aa: ASSRVDEQF
v_gene: TRBV11-2; j_gene: TRBJ1-6; CDR3aa: ASSSEGARPLH
v_gene: TRBV6-5; j_gene: TRBJ1-6; CDR3aa: ASSWTGALRNSPLH
v_gene: TRBV19; j_gene: TRBJ2-2; CDR3aa: ASSIEPPANTGELF
v_gene: TRBV5-4; j_gene: TRBJ1-1; CDR3aa: ASSLAGDRRAF
v_gene: TRBV5-1; j_gene: TRBJ1-6; CDR3aa: ASSLQGTSPGNSPLH
v_gene: TRBV18; j_gene: TRBJ1-2; CDR3aa: ASSPSEVGHGYT
v_gene: TRBV5-1; j_gene: TRBJ1-3; CDR3aa: ASSPNDPSRDTIY
v_gene: TRBV2; j_gene: TRBJ2-5; CDR3aa: ASSEDSVASWETQY
v_gene: TRBV13; j_gene: TRBJ1-4; CDR3aa: ASSLGTGREKLF
v_gene: TRBV27; j_gene: TRBJ1-5; CDR3aa: ASSFDSLGNQPQH
v_gene: TRBV5-1; j_gene: TRBJ2-5; CDR3aa: ASSSGTGAETQY
v_gene: TRBV6-5; j_gene: TRBJ2-3; CDR3aa: AAALGGSDTQY
v_gene: TRBV18; j_gene: TRBJ1-2; CDR3aa: ASSPAESDYGYT
v_gene: TRBV6-1; j_gene: TRBJ2-4; CDR3aa: ASSAIQGTRDIQY
v_gene: TRBV7-6; j_gene: TRBJ1-5; CDR3aa: ASSAQGDQPQH
v_gene: TRBV28; j_gene: TRBJ1-5; CDR3aa: ATTVGGANQPQH
v_gene: TRBV5-1; j_gene: TRBJ1-4; CDR3aa: ASSPGQDSTNEKLF
v_gene: TRBV6-1; j_gene: TRBJ1-3; CDR3aa: ASSLEYSTGNTIY
v_gene: TRBV4-3; j_gene: TRBJ1-2; CDR3aa: ASSQRDRAPYGYT
v_gene: TRBV6-5; j_gene: TRBJ2-3; CDR3aa: ASSYRLASDTQY
v_gene: TRBV5-4; j_gene: TRBJ2-7; CDR3aa: ASSFRDFPYEQY
v_gene: TRBV14; j_gene: TRBJ2-3; CDR3aa: ASSQDGGNTQY
v_gene: TRBV5-4; j_gene: TRBJ2-2; CDR3aa: ASSAPSGGAYTGELF
v_gene: TRBV7-9; j_gene: TRBJ1-1; CDR3aa: ASSFSDRGLGNTEAF
v_gene: TRBV5-1; j_gene: TRBJ2-2; CDR3aa: ASRGHPGELF
v_gene: TRBV6-5; j_gene: TRBJ1-1; CDR3aa: ASSYQQGWTEAF
v_gene: TRBV7-9; j_gene: TRBJ1-1; CDR3aa: ASSLAGAAEAF
v_gene: TRBV7-6; j_gene: TRBJ2-3; CDR3aa: ASSLGVAGGLQIAQY
v_gene: TRBV2; j_gene: TRBJ1-5; CDR3aa: ASRKRTSLRGNQPQH
v_gene: TRBV7-9; j_gene: TRBJ1-4; CDR3aa: ASSLVGGLGEKLF
v_gene: TRBV19; j_gene: TRBJ1-1; CDR3aa: ASSQQGPPSNTEAF
v_gene: TRBV5-1; j_gene: TRBJ2-1; CDR3aa: ASSWGTSGRYNEQF
v_gene: TRBV5-8; j_gene: TRBJ1-2; CDR3aa: ASSLVGQINYGYT
v_gene: TRBV4-1; j_gene: TRBJ1-5; CDR3aa: ASSDRDRGQPQH
v_gene: TRBV29-1; j_gene: TRBJ1-1; CDR3aa: SVERGAQTEAF
v_gene: TRBV7-2; j_gene: TRBJ2-7; CDR3aa: ASSQGLRGSYEQY
v_gene: TRBV13; j_gene: TRBJ2-1; CDR3aa: ASSPGTDYNEQF
v_gene: TRBV5-4; j_gene: TRBJ2-2; CDR3aa: ASSYGQGGTGELF
v_gene: TRBV7-9; j_gene: TRBJ2-3; CDR3aa: ASSLGASGGARDTQY
v_gene: TRBV4-1; j_gene: TRBJ2-3; CDR3aa: ASSQETRPGDTQY
v_gene: TRBV19; j_gene: TRBJ1-6; CDR3aa: ASTSGVGNSPLH
v_gene: TRBV7-6; j_gene: TRBJ2-1; CDR3aa: ASSSPDRAYNEQF
v_gene: TRBV10-1; j_gene: TRBJ2-7; CDR3aa: ASSESLRCEQY
v_gene: TRBV7-9; j_gene: TRBJ2-1; CDR3aa: ASHRGQAYNEQF